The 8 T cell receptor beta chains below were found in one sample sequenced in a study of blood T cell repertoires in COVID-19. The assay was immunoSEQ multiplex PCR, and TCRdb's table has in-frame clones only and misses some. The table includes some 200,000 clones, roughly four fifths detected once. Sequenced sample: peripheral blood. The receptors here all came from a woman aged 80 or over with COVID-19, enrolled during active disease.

The CDR3 DNA follows: TGTGCCAGTAGTATAAGCGGGAGTGGCACAGATACGCAGTATTTT. The encoded protein is CASSISGSGTDTQYF. This chain connects TRBV19 to TRBJ2-3, with TRBD2 identical over 8 bases. With V trimmed by 2 bases and J by 1 base, 2 bases remained unmatched. This CDR3 comprises 15 residues. Germline loops: CDR1 LNHDA, CDR2 SQIVND (reference sequence).

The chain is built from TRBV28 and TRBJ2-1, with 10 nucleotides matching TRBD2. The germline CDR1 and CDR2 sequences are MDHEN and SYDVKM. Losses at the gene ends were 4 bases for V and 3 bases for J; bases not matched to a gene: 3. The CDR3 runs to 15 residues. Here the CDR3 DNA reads TGTGCCAGCAGTTGGCTAGCGGGAGACTACAATGAGCAGTTCTTC. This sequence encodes CASSWLAGDYNEQFF. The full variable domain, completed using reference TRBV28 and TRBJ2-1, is DVKVTQSSRYLVKRTGEKVFLECVQDMDHENMFWYRQDPGLGLRLIYFSYDVKMKEKGDIPEGYSVSREKKERFSLILESASTNQTSMYLCASSWLAGDYNEQFFGPGTRLTVL.

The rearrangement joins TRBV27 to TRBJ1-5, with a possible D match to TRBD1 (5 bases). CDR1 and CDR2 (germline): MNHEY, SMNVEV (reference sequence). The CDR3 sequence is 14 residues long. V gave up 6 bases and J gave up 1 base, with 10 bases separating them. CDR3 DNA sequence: TGTGCCAGCAGCAGGGTTGGAAGCAATCAGCCCCAGCATTTT. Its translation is CASSRVGSNQPQHF.

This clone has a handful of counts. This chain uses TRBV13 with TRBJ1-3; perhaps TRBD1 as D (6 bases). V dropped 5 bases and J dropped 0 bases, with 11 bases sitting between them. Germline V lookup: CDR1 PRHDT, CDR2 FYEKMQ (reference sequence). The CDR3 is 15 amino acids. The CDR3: CASSLDRSSGNTIYF. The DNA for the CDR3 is TGTGCCAGCAGCCTCGACAGGAGCTCTGGAAACACCATATATTTT.

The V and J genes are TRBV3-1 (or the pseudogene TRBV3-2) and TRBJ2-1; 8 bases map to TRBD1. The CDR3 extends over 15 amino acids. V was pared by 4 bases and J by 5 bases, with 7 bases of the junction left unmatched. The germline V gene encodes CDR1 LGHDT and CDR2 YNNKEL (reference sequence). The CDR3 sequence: CASSLMAGGNNEQFF. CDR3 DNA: TGTGCCAGCAGCCTGATGGCAGGGGGCAACAATGAGCAGTTCTTC.

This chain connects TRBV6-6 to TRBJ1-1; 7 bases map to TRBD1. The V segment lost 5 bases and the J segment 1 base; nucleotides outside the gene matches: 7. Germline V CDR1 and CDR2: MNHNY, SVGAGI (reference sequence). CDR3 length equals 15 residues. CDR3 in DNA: TGTGCCAGCAGTAATACAGGGGCGCCGAACACTGAAGCTTTCTTT. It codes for CASSNTGAPNTEAFF.

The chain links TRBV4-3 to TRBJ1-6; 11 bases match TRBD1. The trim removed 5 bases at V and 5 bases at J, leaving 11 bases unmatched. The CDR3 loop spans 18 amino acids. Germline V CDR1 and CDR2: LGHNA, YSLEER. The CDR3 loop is CASSERDRGDLNNSPLHF. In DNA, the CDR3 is TGCGCCAGCAGCGAACGGGACAGGGGGGATCTCAATAATTCACCCCTCCACTTT.

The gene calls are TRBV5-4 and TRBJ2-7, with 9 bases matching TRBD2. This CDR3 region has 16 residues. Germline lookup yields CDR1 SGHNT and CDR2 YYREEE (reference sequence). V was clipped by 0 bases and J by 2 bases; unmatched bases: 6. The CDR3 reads CASSLAPLAGPYEQYF. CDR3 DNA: TGTGCCAGCAGCTTGGCCCCGCTAGCGGGGCCCTACGAGCAGTACTTC.